This T cell receptor (delta chain) comes out of a study of γδ T cells in repeated Plasmodium falciparum infection. Study-level background: Donors had four controlled P. falciparum NF54 infections over about 640 days.

Regarding the study as a whole: Many TCRgamma sequences overlapped between individuals in stable Vgamma9/Vdelta2+ repertoires. Vdelta2-negative gammadelta repertoires appeared less diverse and less shared in Malian than Australian children.

Of note for this clone: As yet, its antigen is unknown. This may be a read error: a much more frequent sequence differs by one nucleotide.

Each sorted gammadelta sample had TRG and TRD chains sequenced. TCRdb reapplied CATT to the multiplex PCR reads. This sample yields tens of thousands of delta-chain clones, of which 1.4% are seen a single time; 7% to 9.5% belongs to the top ten. Flow sorting of PBMC yielded separate Vgamma9/Vdelta2+ and Vdelta2-negative gammadelta T cell populations for bulk repertoire analysis. From germline, CDR1 is GEAIGNYY and CDR2 EKD. The CDR3 has 33 amino acids. The source of this sequence is a pool of human donors (malaria-infected and uninfected, not separated). The genes are TRDV2 and TRDJ3, with TRDD3 identical over 10 bases. No J gene was available from TCRdb, and it was assigned here by a germline match of the DNA. The specimen sequenced was gamma-delta T cells from blood. For the CDR3, the DNA is TGTGCCTGTGACACCGTTCAGGATTCCAGAAAGTCCGGTGCTCCTTTGGGGGATACAGGATATCTCCGGACCTCCTGGGACACCCGACGGATGTTTTTC. Translation: CACDTVQDSRKSGAPLGDTGYLRTSWDTRRMFF.